Detailed here is one T cell receptor (beta chain). Its specificity is not known. Assay: immunoSEQ multiplex PCR; the TCRdb copy retains only in-frame clones and omits some. Found here are 90,000 to 130,000 clones, about 80% of them singletons; the top ten hold roughly 9%. This sample was included in a study of T cell responses to AZD1222 COVID-19 vaccine. The study's findings and limits: Researchers took repertoire samples only after the peak T cell response had come.

The CDR3 contains 12 residues. V was clipped by 3 bases and J by 9 bases, with 9 bases between them. The TCR was taken from an adult in good health. Specimen: peripheral blood, collected on day 0 of AZD1222 vaccination. The chain couples TRBV12-3 or TRBV12-4 to TRBJ1-5, with D perhaps TRBD1 (5 bases). In nucleotides, the CDR3 is TGTGCCAGCAGTTTTGTCGGGGGGCCCCAGCATTTT. Encoded protein: CASSFVGGPQHF.